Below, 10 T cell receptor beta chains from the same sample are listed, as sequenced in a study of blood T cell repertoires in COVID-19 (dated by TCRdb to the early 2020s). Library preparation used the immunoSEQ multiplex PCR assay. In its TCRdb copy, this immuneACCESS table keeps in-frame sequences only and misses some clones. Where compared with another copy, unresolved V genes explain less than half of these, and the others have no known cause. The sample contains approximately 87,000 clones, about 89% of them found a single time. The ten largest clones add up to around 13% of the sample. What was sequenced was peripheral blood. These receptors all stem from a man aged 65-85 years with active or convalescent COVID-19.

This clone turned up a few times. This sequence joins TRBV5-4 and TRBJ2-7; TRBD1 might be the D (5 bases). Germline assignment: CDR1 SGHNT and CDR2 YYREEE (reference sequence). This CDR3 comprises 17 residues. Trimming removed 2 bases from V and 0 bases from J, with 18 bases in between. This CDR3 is CASSLRLGQLSSYEQYF. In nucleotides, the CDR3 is TGTGCCAGCAGCTTAAGGTTGGGGCAGCTCAGCTCCTACGAGCAGTACTTC.

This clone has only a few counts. CDR3 nucleotides: TGTGCCAGCAGTTTACGCCCTAGCGGGAGGACCTACAATGAGCAGTTCTTC. Its protein product is CASSLRPSGRTYNEQFF. The chain couples TRBV27 to TRBJ2-1, with 11 bases identical to TRBD2. The V and J ends lost 2 bases and 2 bases, in that order; junction bases with no gene match: 5. The CDR3 runs to 17 residues. In germline, CDR1 is MNHEY, CDR2 SMNVEV (reference sequence).

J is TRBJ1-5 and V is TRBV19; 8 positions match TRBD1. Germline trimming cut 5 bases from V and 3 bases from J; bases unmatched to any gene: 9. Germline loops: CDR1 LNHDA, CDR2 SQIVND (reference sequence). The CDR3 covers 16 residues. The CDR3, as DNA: TGTGCCAGTAGTCCCCGGACAGGGCTAATCAATCAGCCCCAGCATTTT. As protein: CASSPRTGLINQPQHF.

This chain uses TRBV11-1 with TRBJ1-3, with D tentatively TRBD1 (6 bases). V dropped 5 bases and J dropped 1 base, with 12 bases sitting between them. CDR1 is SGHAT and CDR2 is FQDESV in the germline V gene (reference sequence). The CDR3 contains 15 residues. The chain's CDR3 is CASSLPTGSGNTIYF. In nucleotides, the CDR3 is TGTGCCAGCAGCCTGCCCACAGGGTCTGGAAACACCATATATTTT.

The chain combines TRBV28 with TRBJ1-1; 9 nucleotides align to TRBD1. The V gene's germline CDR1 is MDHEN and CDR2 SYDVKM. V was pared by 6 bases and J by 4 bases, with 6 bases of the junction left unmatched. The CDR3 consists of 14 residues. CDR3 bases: TGTGCCAGCAGATCGGGACAGGGTAGCACTGAAGCTTTCTTT. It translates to CASRSGQGSTEAFF.

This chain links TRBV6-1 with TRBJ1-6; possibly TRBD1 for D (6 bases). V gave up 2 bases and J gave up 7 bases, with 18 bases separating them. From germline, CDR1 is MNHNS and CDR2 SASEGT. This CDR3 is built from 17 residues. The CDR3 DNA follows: TGTGCCAGCAGTGAACCGGGCAGGGGCAGGAGCAATTCACCCCTCCACTTT. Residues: CASSEPGRGRSNSPLHF.

CDR3 residues: CASSQGTGGNTGELFF. As DNA, the CDR3 is TGCGCCAGCAGCCAAGGGACAGGGGGCAACACCGGGGAGCTGTTTTTT. The chain has TRBV4-3 and TRBJ2-2; TRBD1 matches at 11 bases. Germline CDR1 is LGHNA and CDR2 is YSLEER. The CDR3 runs to 16 residues. The trim removed 1 base at V and 2 bases at J, leaving 0 bases unmatched.

CDR3 in DNA: TGTGCCAGCAGTTCCCCTAGCGGGAGTTCGTACGAGCAGTACTTC. It encodes CASSSPSGSSYEQYF. The chain recombines TRBV28 with TRBJ2-7; 10 bases map to TRBD2. CDR1 is MDHEN and CDR2 is SYDVKM in the germline V gene. The CDR3 loop spans 15 amino acids. The V gene end was trimmed by 4 bases and the J gene end by 4 bases; junction bases not matched to a gene: 7.

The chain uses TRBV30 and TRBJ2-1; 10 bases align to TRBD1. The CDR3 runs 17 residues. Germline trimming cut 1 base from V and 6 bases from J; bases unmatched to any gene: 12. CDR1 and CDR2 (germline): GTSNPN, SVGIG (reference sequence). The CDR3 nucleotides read TGTGCCTGGAGTGATCAGGTCGGGGACAGGGGAATCAATGAGCAGTTCTTC. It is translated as CAWSDQVGDRGINEQFF.

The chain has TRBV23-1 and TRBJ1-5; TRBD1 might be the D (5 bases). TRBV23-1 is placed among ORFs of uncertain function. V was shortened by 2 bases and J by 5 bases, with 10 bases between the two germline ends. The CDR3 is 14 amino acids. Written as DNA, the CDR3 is TGCGCCAGCAGTCAAGCAGGGTTCTATCAGCCCCAGCATTTT. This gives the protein CASSQAGFYQPQHF.